This T cell receptor beta chain is from a study of blood T cells in healthy people across ages. The authors ran a second PCR of roughly 6 to 12 cycles using a sample-barcoded 5' primer and a J-beta primer mix. TCRdb re-derived calls from the 5' RACE reads in MiXCR, one entry per CDR3 protein. The table lists 800,000 or so distinct CDR3 sequences, roughly 25% of them singletons. This clonotype was counted a few times. Germline assignment: CDR1 SGHVS and CDR2 FNYEAQ. This CDR3 is built from 13 residues. Trimming left V 3 bases short and J 4 bases short, with 9 bases between. This sample was shared with a second study, whose subject was T cells of mothers and their children. That source notes: There were no persistent microchimeric T cell clones detected.

Sequencing was performed on blood. V usage is TRBV7-6 and J usage is TRBJ1-2; D is uncertain. This TCR derives from a boy aged 5-17 years in good health. CDR3 residues: CASSFGPSYGYTF. CDR3 in DNA: TGTGCCAGCAGCTTTGGTCCCTCCTATGGCTACACCTTC. The complete variable domain, with remaining parts taken from reference TRBV7-6 and TRBJ1-2, reads GAGVSQSPRYKVTKRGQDVALRCDPISGHVSLYWYRQALGQGPEFLTYFNYEAQQDKSGLPNDRFSAERPEGSISTLTIQRTEQRDSAMYRCASSFGPSYGYTFGSGTRLTVV.